This T cell receptor beta chain was retrieved from a study of blood T cells in healthy people across ages. Trimming at V came to 6 bases and at J to 8 bases, leaving 10 bases not matched to a gene. Germline CDR1 is ENHRY and CDR2 is SYGVKD. This CDR3 spans 15 amino acids. Using a J-beta primer mix together with a sample-barcoded 5' primer, a second PCR was run for about 6 to 11 cycles. Each cDNA was tagged by a template-switch adaptor containing 12 random nucleotides. TCRdb fed the 5' RACE reads into MiXCR, producing one record per CDR3 protein. The table has under 1,000,000 distinct CDR3 sequences, around half seen once; the top ten hold around 18%.

The V gene is TRBV10-3, the J gene TRBJ2-2; 9 bases are shared with TRBD1. Specimen: blood. The sequence came from a man older than 75 in good health. This chain's CDR3 is CAIREGTGITGELFF. For the CDR3, the DNA is TGTGCCATCAGGGAGGGGACAGGGATTACAGGGGAGCTGTTTTTT.